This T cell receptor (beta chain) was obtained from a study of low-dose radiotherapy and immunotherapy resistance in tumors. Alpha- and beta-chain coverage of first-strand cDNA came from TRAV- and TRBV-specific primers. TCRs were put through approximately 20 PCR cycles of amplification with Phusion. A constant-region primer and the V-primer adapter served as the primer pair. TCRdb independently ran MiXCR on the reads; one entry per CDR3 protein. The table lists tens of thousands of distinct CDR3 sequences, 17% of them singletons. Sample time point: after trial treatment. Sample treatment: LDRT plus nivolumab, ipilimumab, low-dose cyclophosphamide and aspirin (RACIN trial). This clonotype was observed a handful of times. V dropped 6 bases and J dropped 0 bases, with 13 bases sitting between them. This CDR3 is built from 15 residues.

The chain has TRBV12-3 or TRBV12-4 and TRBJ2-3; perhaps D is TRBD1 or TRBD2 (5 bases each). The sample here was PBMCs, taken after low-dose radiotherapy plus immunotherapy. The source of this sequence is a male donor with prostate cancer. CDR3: CASSRDVSSTDTQYF. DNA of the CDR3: TGTGCCAGCAGCAGGGACGTCTCTAGCACAGATACGCAGTATTTT.